This is a list of T cell receptor beta chains from one sample in a study of blood T cells in healthy people across ages. TCRdb called the 5' RACE reads again in MiXCR, with one record for every CDR3 protein. The sample yields 1.5 million to 2 million distinct CDR3 sequences, 28% seen once. Sequencing input: blood. Receptors were obtained from a woman younger than 45 in good health. Both conserved end residues are part of each CDR3. The order of the fields is clone size, D gene, V gene, J gene, CDR3 protein, CDR3 DNA. D genes are given only for firm matches. For some rows the clone size is stated as once, few or many, or as a class when expanded; others skip it.

clone_size: NA
d_call: TRBD1
v_call: TRBV4-1
j_call: TRBJ1-5
cdr3_aa: CASSQNGQEGQPQHF
cdr3_nt: TGCGCCAGCAGCCAAAACGGACAGGAGGGTCAGCCCCAGCATTTT

clone_size: NA
d_call: TRBD2
v_call: TRBV7-2
j_call: TRBJ2-3
cdr3_aa: CASSFRRENPDTQYF
cdr3_nt: TGTGCCAGCAGCTTTAGGCGGGAGAACCCAGATACGCAGTATTTT

clone_size: many
d_call: TRBD1
v_call: TRBV7-2
j_call: TRBJ2-3
cdr3_aa: CASTLGQGADTQYF
cdr3_nt: TGTGCCAGCACCCTCGGACAGGGGGCAGATACGCAGTATTTT

clone_size: NA
d_call: NA
v_call: TRBV4-1
j_call: TRBJ2-5
cdr3_aa: CASSQLGAAAETQYF
cdr3_nt: TGCGCCAGCAGCCAGCTAGGGGCAGCCGCCGAGACCCAGTACTTC

clone_size: NA
d_call: TRBD2
v_call: TRBV20-1
j_call: TRBJ2-7
cdr3_aa: CSASTLAGASPRVYEQYF
cdr3_nt: TGCAGTGCTAGTACCCTAGCGGGGGCCTCCCCTAGGGTCTACGAGCAGTACTTC

clone_size: many
d_call: NA
v_call: TRBV7-2
j_call: TRBJ2-5
cdr3_aa: CASSLGGVKETQYF
cdr3_nt: TGTGCCAGCAGCTTAGGGGGGGTCAAAGAGACCCAGTACTTC

clone_size: many
d_call: TRBD2
v_call: TRBV12-5
j_call: TRBJ2-1
cdr3_aa: CASGQGLAAYNEQFF
cdr3_nt: TGTGCTAGTGGTCAGGGACTAGCGGCATACAATGAGCAGTTCTTC

clone_size: NA
d_call: NA
v_call: TRBV5-1
j_call: TRBJ2-5
cdr3_aa: CASSLLDRGETQYF
cdr3_nt: TGCGCCAGCAGCTTGCTGGACAGAGGAGAGACCCAGTACTTC

clone_size: NA
d_call: TRBD2
v_call: TRBV4-1
j_call: TRBJ2-2
cdr3_aa: CASSQDGSGGVNTGELFF
cdr3_nt: TGCGCCAGCAGCCAAGATGGTAGCGGGGGGGTAAACACCGGGGAGCTGTTTTTT

clone_size: NA
d_call: TRBD1
v_call: TRBV7-2
j_call: TRBJ2-5
cdr3_aa: CASSLTGQGIETQYF
cdr3_nt: TGTGCCAGCAGCTTAACTGGACAGGGAATCGAGACCCAGTACTTC

clone_size: many
d_call: NA
v_call: TRBV29-1
j_call: TRBJ2-3
cdr3_aa: CSVGPSGADTQYF
cdr3_nt: TGCAGCGTTGGCCCCAGTGGTGCAGATACGCAGTATTTT

clone_size: many
d_call: NA
v_call: TRBV20-1
j_call: TRBJ2-3
cdr3_aa: CSARRQSSTDTLYF
cdr3_nt: TGCAGTGCTAGACGACAGTCAAGCACAGATACGCTGTATTTT

clone_size: NA
d_call: TRBD2
v_call: TRBV12-3/TRBV12-4
j_call: TRBJ2-3
cdr3_aa: CASRMGGVGTDAQYF
cdr3_nt: TGTGCCAGCAGGATGGGGGGGGTGGGCACAGATGCGCAGTATTTT

clone_size: many
d_call: NA
v_call: TRBV10-3
j_call: TRBJ2-1
cdr3_aa: CAISEVASNEQFF
cdr3_nt: TGTGCCATCAGTGAGGTGGCTTCCAATGAGCAGTTCTTC

clone_size: NA
d_call: TRBD2
v_call: TRBV7-2
j_call: TRBJ2-5
cdr3_aa: CASSLRDYSYMEQYF
cdr3_nt: TGTGCCAGCAGCTTGCGGGACTACTCCTACATGGAGCAGTACTTC

clone_size: few
d_call: NA
v_call: TRBV5-1
j_call: TRBJ1-2
cdr3_aa: CASSLEDRVDYGYTF
cdr3_nt: TGCGCCAGCAGCTTGGAGGACAGAGTTGACTATGGCTACACCTTC

clone_size: NA
d_call: TRBD1
v_call: TRBV5-1
j_call: TRBJ1-5
cdr3_aa: CASSPGQGASPLEPQHF
cdr3_nt: TGCGCCAGCAGCCCGGGACAGGGGGCGTCCCCTTTAGAGCCCCAGCATTTT

clone_size: many
d_call: TRBD1
v_call: TRBV20-1
j_call: TRBJ2-3
cdr3_aa: CSAVQGATVTDTQYF
cdr3_nt: TGCAGTGCAGTCCAGGGGGCAACGGTTACAGATACGCAGTATTTT

clone_size: few
d_call: TRBD1
v_call: TRBV5-4
j_call: TRBJ2-1
cdr3_aa: CASRKMGQRSYNEQFF
cdr3_nt: TGTGCCAGCAGAAAAATGGGACAGCGCTCCTACAATGAGCAGTTCTTC

clone_size: NA
d_call: NA
v_call: TRBV19
j_call: TRBJ2-5
cdr3_aa: CASSMTRRETQYF
cdr3_nt: TGTGCCAGTAGTATGACTAGGAGAGAGACCCAGTACTTC

clone_size: many
d_call: TRBD2
v_call: TRBV6-5
j_call: TRBJ2-7
cdr3_aa: CASSYFWTSGNLYEQYF
cdr3_nt: TGTGCCAGCAGTTACTTCTGGACTAGCGGGAACCTCTACGAGCAGTACTTC

clone_size: many
d_call: NA
v_call: TRBV7-9
j_call: TRBJ2-3
cdr3_aa: CALAGGAIDTQYF
cdr3_nt: TGTGCCTTAGCTGGGGGAGCAATCGATACGCAGTATTTT

clone_size: few
d_call: NA
v_call: TRBV19
j_call: TRBJ1-2
cdr3_aa: CASSLSGGRGYTF
cdr3_nt: TGTGCCAGTAGCTTATCCGGGGGCCGGGGCTACACCTTC

clone_size: many
d_call: NA
v_call: TRBV29-1
j_call: TRBJ2-1
cdr3_aa: CSVASRANNEQFF
cdr3_nt: TGCAGCGTTGCTAGCAGGGCTAACAATGAGCAGTTCTTC

clone_size: many
d_call: NA
v_call: TRBV28
j_call: TRBJ2-7
cdr3_aa: CATGLTYEQYF
cdr3_nt: TGTGCCACAGGGCTCACCTACGAGCAGTACTTC

clone_size: few
d_call: TRBD1
v_call: TRBV5-1
j_call: TRBJ2-5
cdr3_aa: CASSLTGGLEEQYF
cdr3_nt: TGCGCCAGCAGCTTAACAGGGGGCCTCGAGGAGCAGTACTTC

clone_size: NA
d_call: TRBD1
v_call: TRBV2
j_call: TRBJ1-5
cdr3_aa: CASQGDSYQPQHF
cdr3_nt: TGTGCCAGCCAGGGGGACAGTTATCAGCCCCAGCATTTT

clone_size: NA
d_call: TRBD1
v_call: TRBV20-1
j_call: TRBJ2-5
cdr3_aa: CSVPDRANSQETQYF
cdr3_nt: TGCAGTGTACCCGACAGGGCCAATTCCCAAGAGACCCAGTACTTC

clone_size: NA
d_call: NA
v_call: TRBV6-1
j_call: TRBJ2-3
cdr3_aa: CASSEIGGSSIDTQYF
cdr3_nt: TGTGCCAGCAGTGAAATCGGTGGCAGTAGCATAGATACGCAGTATTTT

clone_size: NA
d_call: NA
v_call: TRBV20-1
j_call: TRBJ2-5
cdr3_aa: CSAVRVGPLETQYF
cdr3_nt: TGCAGTGCCGTTCGCGTGGGGCCCTTGGAGACCCAGTACTTC

clone_size: many
d_call: NA
v_call: TRBV20-1
j_call: TRBJ1-2
cdr3_aa: CSAPRDRIYGYTF
cdr3_nt: TGCAGTGCTCCCCGCGACAGGATCTATGGCTACACCTTC

clone_size: few
d_call: NA
v_call: TRBV29-1
j_call: TRBJ1-3
cdr3_aa: CSARLDSGNTIYF
cdr3_nt: TGCAGCGCCCGACTCGACTCTGGAAACACCATATATTTT

clone_size: many
d_call: TRBD2
v_call: TRBV15
j_call: TRBJ2-1
cdr3_aa: CATSRGTSGHNEQFF
cdr3_nt: TGTGCCACCAGCAGAGGGACTAGCGGGCACAATGAGCAGTTCTTC

clone_size: few
d_call: TRBD1
v_call: TRBV10-2
j_call: TRBJ1-1
cdr3_aa: CASRTGTGDMNTEAFF
cdr3_nt: TGCGCCAGCAGAACCGGGACAGGGGACATGAACACTGAAGCTTTCTTT

clone_size: many
d_call: TRBD1
v_call: TRBV20-1
j_call: TRBJ2-7
cdr3_aa: CSARGGTGTYEQYF
cdr3_nt: TGCAGTGCTAGAGGTGGGACAGGTACTTACGAGCAGTACTTC

clone_size: few
d_call: NA
v_call: TRBV2
j_call: TRBJ2-6
cdr3_aa: CASSERRSSGANVLTF
cdr3_nt: TGTGCCAGCAGTGAACGGCGCAGCTCTGGGGCCAACGTCCTGACTTTC

clone_size: many
d_call: NA
v_call: TRBV20-1
j_call: TRBJ2-5
cdr3_aa: CSATGLTGQETQYF
cdr3_nt: TGCAGTGCTACTGGACTAACCGGCCAAGAGACCCAGTACTTC

clone_size: NA
d_call: NA
v_call: TRBV20-1
j_call: TRBJ1-2
cdr3_aa: CSAGRDARLGDYGHTF
cdr3_nt: TGCAGTGCTGGTCGGGACGCAAGGTTGGGGGACTATGGCCACACCTTC

clone_size: NA
d_call: NA
v_call: TRBV15
j_call: TRBJ1-1
cdr3_aa: CATSRGGGRGTEAFF
cdr3_nt: TGTGCCACCAGCAGAGGGGGGGGAAGGGGCACTGAAGCTTTCTTT

clone_size: few
d_call: TRBD1
v_call: TRBV28
j_call: TRBJ1-2
cdr3_aa: CASSAPGQQNYGYTF
cdr3_nt: TGTGCCAGCAGTGCCCCGGGACAGCAAAACTATGGCTACACCTTC

clone_size: few
d_call: NA
v_call: TRBV7-8
j_call: TRBJ1-2
cdr3_aa: CASSSVYGYGYTF
cdr3_nt: TGTGCCAGCAGCTCCGTGTACGGCTATGGCTACACCTTC

clone_size: few
d_call: TRBD2
v_call: TRBV2
j_call: TRBJ2-5
cdr3_aa: CASKRTSGMETQYF
cdr3_nt: TGTGCCAGCAAACGGACTAGCGGGATGGAGACCCAGTACTTC

clone_size: many
d_call: TRBD2
v_call: TRBV20-1
j_call: TRBJ2-7
cdr3_aa: CSALTSTEQYF
cdr3_nt: TGCAGTGCTTTGACTAGCACCGAGCAGTACTTC

clone_size: NA
d_call: TRBD2
v_call: TRBV14
j_call: TRBJ2-1
cdr3_aa: CASSLTLAGVDNEQFF
cdr3_nt: TGTGCCAGCAGCTTGACACTAGCGGGAGTTGACAATGAGCAGTTCTTC

clone_size: once
d_call: NA
v_call: TRBV20-1
j_call: TRBJ1-3
cdr3_aa: CSARNPAGDSSGNTIYF
cdr3_nt: TGCAGTGCTAGAAATCCGGCAGGGGATAGCTCTGGAAACACCATATATTTT

clone_size: NA
d_call: NA
v_call: TRBV7-2
j_call: TRBJ1-2
cdr3_aa: CASSLVGSANYGYTF
cdr3_nt: TGTGCCAGCAGCTTAGTCGGCAGCGCTAACTATGGCTACACCTTC

clone_size: many
d_call: NA
v_call: TRBV20-1
j_call: TRBJ2-1
cdr3_aa: CSARVHNEQFF
cdr3_nt: TGCAGTGCTAGAGTCCACAATGAGCAGTTCTTC

clone_size: few
d_call: NA
v_call: TRBV12-3/TRBV12-4
j_call: TRBJ2-1
cdr3_aa: CATGDGDSYNEQFF
cdr3_nt: TGTGCCACAGGTGACGGTGACTCCTACAATGAGCAGTTCTTC

clone_size: few
d_call: NA
v_call: TRBV24-1
j_call: TRBJ2-5
cdr3_aa: CATSDFLEGGLEETQYF
cdr3_nt: TGTGCCACCAGTGATTTCTTGGAGGGGGGCCTTGAGGAGACCCAGTACTTC

clone_size: few
d_call: TRBD1
v_call: TRBV7-2
j_call: TRBJ1-1
cdr3_aa: CASSLGGQANTEAFF
cdr3_nt: TGTGCCAGCAGCTTAGGAGGACAGGCGAACACTGAAGCTTTCTTT

clone_size: NA
d_call: NA
v_call: TRBV2
j_call: TRBJ1-6
cdr3_aa: CASSDSRSPLHF
cdr3_nt: TGTGCCAGCAGTGACAGTCGTTCACCCCTCCACTTT

clone_size: NA
d_call: NA
v_call: TRBV7-8
j_call: TRBJ2-7
cdr3_aa: CASSLVRLALEQYF
cdr3_nt: TGTGCCAGCAGCTTAGTTAGGCTAGCCCTGGAGCAGTACTTC

clone_size: NA
d_call: NA
v_call: TRBV20-1
j_call: TRBJ2-1
cdr3_aa: CSAARDGRGSLETQFF
cdr3_nt: TGCAGTGCAGCCCGGGACGGCAGGGGTTCGTTAGAGACCCAGTTCTTC